This is a list of T cell receptor beta chains from one sample in a study of T cell responses to AZD1222 COVID-19 vaccine. Some clones are missing from TCRdb's copy, which holds only in-frame ones; the method was immunoSEQ multiplex PCR. This table holds roughly 80,000 clones, approximately 87% found once. Sequenced here: peripheral blood, sampled 28 days after the second AZD1222 dose. These receptor sequences come from an adult who received the AZD1222 COVID-19 vaccine. Both conserved end residues are part of each CDR3. The D gene is left open where the match is weak. Not all rows give a size; the values are once, few, many and, for expanded clones, a class.

D gene: NA; clone size: NA; V gene: TRBV9; CDR3 length: 17; J gene: TRBJ2-2; CDR3 DNA: TGTGCCAGCAGCCCTCTCCTCCCGGGACATTTCACCGGGGAGCTGTTTTTT; CDR3 protein: CASSPLLPGHFTGELFF
D gene: TRBD1; clone size: NA; V gene: TRBV3-1/TRBV3-2; CDR3 length: 12; J gene: TRBJ2-7; CDR3 DNA: TGTGCCAGCAGTCGACAGGGCCACGAGCAGTACTTC; CDR3 protein: CASSRQGHEQYF
D gene: NA; clone size: NA; V gene: TRBV5-1; CDR3 length: 13; J gene: TRBJ1-2; CDR3 DNA: TGCGCCAGCAGCTTACAAGATAACTATGGCTACACCTTC; CDR3 protein: CASSLQDNYGYTF
D gene: NA; clone size: NA; V gene: TRBV4-3; CDR3 length: 15; J gene: TRBJ2-2; CDR3 DNA: TGCGCCAGCAGCCAAGACCCATGGCCTACCGGGGAGCTGTTTTTT; CDR3 protein: CASSQDPWPTGELFF
D gene: TRBD1; clone size: NA; V gene: TRBV19; CDR3 length: 14; J gene: TRBJ1-1; CDR3 DNA: TGTGCCAGTAGTATACTCCAGGGGGGGACTGAAGCTTTCTTT; CDR3 protein: CASSILQGGTEAFF
D gene: TRBD1; clone size: NA; V gene: TRBV18; CDR3 length: 14; J gene: TRBJ1-4; CDR3 DNA: TGTGCCAGCTCATCGCAGGGGGCGGGTGAAAAACTGTTTTTT; CDR3 protein: CASSSQGAGEKLFF
D gene: NA; clone size: NA; V gene: TRBV6-5; CDR3 length: 15; J gene: TRBJ1-3; CDR3 DNA: TGTGCCAGCAGCCCCCCGGGCACCTCTGGAAACACCATATATTTT; CDR3 protein: CASSPPGTSGNTIYF
D gene: NA; clone size: NA; V gene: TRBV9; CDR3 length: 12; J gene: TRBJ1-2; CDR3 DNA: TGTGCCAGCAGCGTAGTTCAGGGTCGCTACACCTTC; CDR3 protein: CASSVVQGRYTF
D gene: NA; clone size: NA; V gene: TRBV6-1; CDR3 length: 13; J gene: TRBJ1-2; CDR3 DNA: TGTGCCAGCAGTGAATACAGGGCTGGTGGCTACACCTTC; CDR3 protein: CASSEYRAGGYTF
D gene: TRBD1; clone size: NA; V gene: TRBV28; CDR3 length: 14; J gene: TRBJ1-6; CDR3 DNA: TGTGCCAGCAGTTCAGGGGACAGATATTCACCCCTCCACTTT; CDR3 protein: CASSSGDRYSPLHF
D gene: NA; clone size: NA; V gene: TRBV28; CDR3 length: 14; J gene: TRBJ1-6; CDR3 DNA: TGTGCCAGCAGTTTAGCAGGGAATCGTTCACCCCTCCACTTT; CDR3 protein: CASSLAGNRSPLHF
D gene: NA; clone size: NA; V gene: TRBV28; CDR3 length: 12; J gene: TRBJ1-1; CDR3 DNA: TGTGCCAGCAATGAAGGCCGCCCTGAAGCTTTCTTT; CDR3 protein: CASNEGRPEAFF
D gene: NA; clone size: NA; V gene: TRBV4-3; CDR3 length: 15; J gene: TRBJ2-3; CDR3 DNA: TGCGCCAGCAGCCAGATCTTCCAGGGCACAGATACGCAGTATTTT; CDR3 protein: CASSQIFQGTDTQYF
D gene: NA; clone size: few; V gene: TRBV13; CDR3 length: 15; J gene: TRBJ1-2; CDR3 DNA: TGTGCCAGCAGCTTGGGCGGGGCCGCTAACTATGGCTACACCTTC; CDR3 protein: CASSLGGAANYGYTF
D gene: TRBD1; clone size: NA; V gene: TRBV9; CDR3 length: 15; J gene: TRBJ1-1; CDR3 DNA: TGTGCCAGCAGCGGGGGGGACAGGGAGAACACTGAAGCTTTCTTT; CDR3 protein: CASSGGDRENTEAFF
D gene: TRBD1; clone size: NA; V gene: TRBV12-3/TRBV12-4; CDR3 length: 13; J gene: TRBJ2-7; CDR3 DNA: TGTGCCAGCAGTTTAGGGGCAGGGGGCGAGCAGTACTTC; CDR3 protein: CASSLGAGGEQYF
D gene: NA; clone size: NA; V gene: TRBV5-1; CDR3 length: 16; J gene: TRBJ2-3; CDR3 DNA: TGCGCCAGCAGACAGGGCCTCCGGGACACGGGAGATACGCAGTATTTT; CDR3 protein: CASRQGLRDTGDTQYF
D gene: TRBD1; clone size: NA; V gene: TRBV6-5; CDR3 length: 13; J gene: TRBJ1-6; CDR3 DNA: TGTGCCAGCAGGACAGGGGCAAGTTCACCCCTCCACTTT; CDR3 protein: CASRTGASSPLHF
D gene: NA; clone size: NA; V gene: TRBV5-6; CDR3 length: 15; J gene: TRBJ1-3; CDR3 DNA: TGTGCCAGCAGCTTAGGGGGGCACTCTGGAAACACCATATATTTT; CDR3 protein: CASSLGGHSGNTIYF
D gene: NA; clone size: NA; V gene: TRBV28; CDR3 length: 15; J gene: TRBJ1-3; CDR3 DNA: TGTGCCAGCAGGTTTACGGGCCTCTCTGGAAACACCATATATTTT; CDR3 protein: CASRFTGLSGNTIYF
D gene: NA; clone size: NA; V gene: TRBV27; CDR3 length: 14; J gene: TRBJ1-4; CDR3 DNA: TGTGCCAGCAGTCGCCGGTCGGGGCTTGAAAAACTGTTTTTT; CDR3 protein: CASSRRSGLEKLFF
D gene: TRBD2; clone size: few; V gene: TRBV3-1/TRBV3-2; CDR3 length: 15; J gene: TRBJ2-7; CDR3 DNA: TGTGCCAGCAGCCAAGTCCTAGCGGCAAACTACGAGCAGTACTTC; CDR3 protein: CASSQVLAANYEQYF
D gene: NA; clone size: NA; V gene: TRBV5-6; CDR3 length: 14; J gene: TRBJ2-4; CDR3 DNA: TGTGCCAGCAGCTTGTTATCCCAGGTCACCATTCAGTACTTC; CDR3 protein: CASSLLSQVTIQYF
D gene: NA; clone size: NA; V gene: TRBV9; CDR3 length: 12; J gene: TRBJ2-3; CDR3 DNA: TGTGCCAGCAGCCGTACGGAGGATACGCAGTATTTT; CDR3 protein: CASSRTEDTQYF
D gene: NA; clone size: NA; V gene: TRBV3-1/TRBV3-2; CDR3 length: 14; J gene: TRBJ1-2; CDR3 DNA: TGTGCCAGCAGCCCCCGTGACTGGAGCTATGGCTACACCTTC; CDR3 protein: CASSPRDWSYGYTF
D gene: NA; clone size: NA; V gene: TRBV6-5; CDR3 length: 15; J gene: TRBJ2-7; CDR3 DNA: TGTGCCAGCAGTTACTCAAGGCTTTCAAAGGGCGAGCAGTACTTC; CDR3 protein: CASSYSRLSKGEQYF
D gene: NA; clone size: NA; V gene: TRBV19; CDR3 length: 17; J gene: TRBJ2-6; CDR3 DNA: TGTGCCAGTAGTATAGTGGGACACAGCTCTGGGGCCAACGTCCTGACTTTC; CDR3 protein: CASSIVGHSSGANVLTF
D gene: TRBD1; clone size: NA; V gene: TRBV6-2/TRBV6-3; CDR3 length: 17; J gene: TRBJ1-6; CDR3 DNA: TGTGCCAGCAGTGGGGACAGGGCTCCGAGCTATAATTCACCCCTCCACTTT; CDR3 protein: CASSGDRAPSYNSPLHF
D gene: NA; clone size: NA; V gene: TRBV9; CDR3 length: 14; J gene: TRBJ2-2; CDR3 DNA: TGTGCCAGCAGCTCCTGGACCGGACCCGGGGAGCTGTTTTTT; CDR3 protein: CASSSWTGPGELFF
D gene: NA; clone size: NA; V gene: TRBV21-1; CDR3 length: 14; J gene: TRBJ2-2; CDR3 DNA: TGTGCCAGCACCACAGGAGGGCCCGCCGGGGAGCTGTTTTTT; CDR3 protein: CASTTGGPAGELFF
D gene: NA; clone size: NA; V gene: TRBV18; CDR3 length: 13; J gene: TRBJ2-1; CDR3 DNA: TGTGCCAGCTCACCGGTTGGACCTCCCTCCGGGTTCTTC; CDR3 protein: CASSPVGPPSGFF
D gene: NA; clone size: NA; V gene: TRBV9; CDR3 length: 15; J gene: TRBJ2-5; CDR3 DNA: TGTGCCAGCAGCGTCCGGGACCTCGTTTTAGAGACCCAGTACTTC; CDR3 protein: CASSVRDLVLETQYF
D gene: NA; clone size: NA; V gene: TRBV7-9; CDR3 length: 13; J gene: TRBJ1-5; CDR3 DNA: TGTGCCAGCAGCCCAGACGCGGATCAGCCCCAGCATTTT; CDR3 protein: CASSPDADQPQHF
D gene: NA; clone size: NA; V gene: TRBV6-5; CDR3 length: 14; J gene: TRBJ2-1; CDR3 DNA: TGTGCCAGCAGCTCCCTGAGAGGGGACAATGAGCAGTTCTTC; CDR3 protein: CASSSLRGDNEQFF
D gene: NA; clone size: NA; V gene: TRBV3-1/TRBV3-2; CDR3 length: 13; J gene: TRBJ2-7; CDR3 DNA: TGTGCCAGCAGCCAGCGGGGCTACTACGAGCAGTACTTC; CDR3 protein: CASSQRGYYEQYF
D gene: NA; clone size: NA; V gene: TRBV7-9; CDR3 length: 14; J gene: TRBJ2-5; CDR3 DNA: TGTGCCAGCAGCCCGAGACAGCGCCAAGAGACCCAGTACTTC; CDR3 protein: CASSPRQRQETQYF
D gene: NA; clone size: NA; V gene: TRBV5-1; CDR3 length: 16; J gene: TRBJ2-3; CDR3 DNA: TGCGCCAGCAGCTTGTGGGGGGGGCCTGGCACAGATACGCAGTATTTT; CDR3 protein: CASSLWGGPGTDTQYF
D gene: NA; clone size: few; V gene: TRBV6-1; CDR3 length: 13; J gene: TRBJ1-5; CDR3 DNA: TGTGCCAGCAGTGAGATGGGGATCAAGCCCCAGCATTTT; CDR3 protein: CASSEMGIKPQHF